These T cell receptor beta chains were read from a single sample in a study of response to subunit inactivated influenza vaccine. One entry per CDR3 protein, called by TCRdb with MiXCR from the RT-PCR reads. This sample has around 790,000 distinct CDR3 sequences; less than 25% occur once, and the top ten carry 10% to 13%. The source was PBMCs from blood, collected 5 days after vaccination. All receptors come from a man over 45 who received an inactivated influenza vaccine. Both conserved end residues are part of each CDR3. Each record gives: CDR3 DNA, CDR3 protein, CDR3 length, clone size, D gene, V gene, J gene. The D gene is left open where the match is weak. The listing skips clone size in some rows; elsewhere it reads once, few, many or a size class.

TGTGCCAGCAGTTTACCCGGACTAGCGGGGGACTCCTACAATGAGCAGTTCTTC,CASSLPGLAGDSYNEQFF,18,many,TRBD2,TRBV12-3/TRBV12-4,TRBJ2-1
TGTGCCAGCAGCCCGGGCGGGCGAAACTATGGCTACACCTTC,CASSPGGRNYGYTF,14,few,.,TRBV11-1,TRBJ1-2
TGCAGTGCTAGAGTAGCGGGAGAGGATGAGCAGTTCTTC,CSARVAGEDEQFF,13,few,TRBD2,TRBV20-1,TRBJ2-1
TGCGCCAGCAGCGAACACGGATCCAAAAACATTCAGTACTTC,CASSEHGSKNIQYF,14,few,.,TRBV5-1,TRBJ2-4
TGTGCCAGCAGTTTCTCCATCATTAATGAAAAACTGTTTTTT,CASSFSIINEKLFF,14,.,.,TRBV12-3/TRBV12-4,TRBJ1-4
TGCAGTGCTTCCCTACAGGGTACTGAGCAGTTCTTC,CSASLQGTEQFF,12,.,.,TRBV20-1,TRBJ2-1
TGTGCCAGCAGCCCAACTAGCGGGGTTGGACAAGAGACCCAGTACTTC,CASSPTSGVGQETQYF,16,.,TRBD2,TRBV16,TRBJ2-5
TGTGCCAGCAGCTCCCACGGGAGGTCAACTCTCAATGAGCAGTTCTTC,CASSSHGRSTLNEQFF,16,.,TRBD2,TRBV7-2,TRBJ2-1
TGTGCCAGCAGTGGGCGGACAGGGGAGGTCCACGAGCAGTACTTC,CASSGRTGEVHEQYF,15,.,TRBD1,TRBV25-1,TRBJ2-7
TGCGCCAGCAGCCGGTGGACAGGAGAGACCCAGTACTTC,CASSRWTGETQYF,13,.,TRBD1,TRBV5-1,TRBJ2-5
TGCAGTGCTAGAGATTTACAGTCAAATTCACCCCTCCACTTT,CSARDLQSNSPLHF,14,.,.,TRBV20-1,TRBJ1-6
TGTGCCAGCAGCTTGGCCAAGTCAACACCAAAGCAGTTCTTC,CASSLAKSTPKQFF,14,many,.,TRBV5-4,TRBJ2-1
TGCAGTGCTAGTCCCTATGGAACCTACGAGCAGTACTTC,CSASPYGTYEQYF,13,few,.,TRBV20-1,TRBJ2-7
TGTGCCAGCAGAATGAGTAACCAAGAGACCCAGTACTTC,CASRMSNQETQYF,13,many,.,TRBV12-3/TRBV12-4,TRBJ2-5
TGTGCCAGCAGCTCCCTCCCCGGCTGGGGGACAGGGAAGTTCGAGCAGTACTTC,CASSSLPGWGTGKFEQYF,18,.,TRBD1,TRBV11-2,TRBJ2-7
TGTGCCAGCAGCTTAATGGTAGGACTAGCGGGAAATGAGCAGTTCTTC,CASSLMVGLAGNEQFF,16,few,TRBD2,TRBV7-2,TRBJ2-1
TGTGCCATCAGCCCTGGAACGGCCTTCTACGTGGGGATGAACACTGAAGCTTTCTTT,CAISPGTAFYVGMNTEAFF,19,once,.,TRBV12-3/TRBV12-4,TRBJ1-1
TGTGCCAGCAGCGTAAAACAGGGTTTTAATCAGCCCCAGCATTTT,CASSVKQGFNQPQHF,15,.,.,TRBV12-3/TRBV12-4,TRBJ1-5
TGTGCCATCAGTAGACCGGGACTAGCCTACAATGAGCAGTTCTTC,CAISRPGLAYNEQFF,15,few,TRBD2,TRBV10-3,TRBJ2-1
TGTGCCAGCAGTTACGACAGGGGAGGTTCTGGGGCCAACGTCCTGACTTTC,CASSYDRGGSGANVLTF,17,.,TRBD1,TRBV6-5,TRBJ2-6
TGCAGTGCTAACAGGGGGAGGTACGAGCAGTACTTC,CSANRGRYEQYF,12,few,TRBD1,TRBV20-1,TRBJ2-7
TGTGCCAGCAGCCGGGGAGTTGCAGGGGATGAAAAACTGTTTTTT,CASSRGVAGDEKLFF,15,.,.,TRBV6-1,TRBJ1-4
TGTGCCAGCAGCTTACAGGCAGGGGCTCAGACCTACGAGCAGTACTTC,CASSLQAGAQTYEQYF,16,.,.,TRBV7-6,TRBJ2-7
TGTGCCAGCAGCTATACTAGCGGGAGTTACAATGAGCAGTTCTTC,CASSYTSGSYNEQFF,15,.,TRBD2,TRBV7-9,TRBJ2-1
TGCGCCAGCAGCCTCTATCGGGGGAACACCGGGGAGCTGTTTTTT,CASSLYRGNTGELFF,15,.,.,TRBV4-1,TRBJ2-2
TGTGCCACCAGTGACTCGTCTAGCGGGGGGAGCTCCTACAATGAGCAGTTCTTC,CATSDSSSGGSSYNEQFF,18,.,TRBD2,TRBV24-1,TRBJ2-1
TGCAGTGCTAGGCCTAGCGGGCTCACCGGGGAGCTGTTTTTT,CSARPSGLTGELFF,14,many,TRBD2,TRBV20-1,TRBJ2-2
TGTGCCAGCAAGGAGGGCTCCTACAATGAGCAGTTCTTC,CASKEGSYNEQFF,13,many,.,TRBV12-3/TRBV12-4,TRBJ2-1
TGCAGTGCCAACCGGGACCCCTACGAGCAGTACTTC,CSANRDPYEQYF,12,once,.,TRBV20-1,TRBJ2-7
TGTGCCAGCAATCCGCCCGACAGGGATGACGATACGCAGTATTTT,CASNPPDRDDDTQYF,15,few,TRBD1,TRBV25-1,TRBJ2-3
TGCAGTGCTGAAGACAGGGGCTCCTACAATGAGCAGTTCTTC,CSAEDRGSYNEQFF,14,few,TRBD1,TRBV20-1,TRBJ2-1
TGTGCCACCCAGCAATCAACAGGGGGCCCCGGGGAGCTGTTTTTT,CATQQSTGGPGELFF,15,.,TRBD1,TRBV3-1,TRBJ2-2
TGTGCCAGCAGCGCACGTAGGGAGCAGTACTTC,CASSARREQYF,11,few,.,TRBV9,TRBJ2-7
TGTGCCAGCAGCTGGGTCACAGGGGCCGTTGGGGAGCTGTTTTTT,CASSWVTGAVGELFF,15,.,TRBD1,TRBV5-7,TRBJ2-2
TGTGCCAGCAGCCCAAAGGGCTTTTTGCACAATGAGCAGTTCTTC,CASSPKGFLHNEQFF,15,.,.,TRBV7-9,TRBJ2-1
TGCGCCAGCAGCCAAGGAGGGTACAATGGCTACACCTTC,CASSQGGYNGYTF,13,.,.,TRBV4-1,TRBJ1-2
TGTGCCAGCAGCTCCAAGGTGGGGGCCGAGCAGTACTTC,CASSSKVGAEQYF,13,.,.,TRBV7-2,TRBJ2-7
TGCAGTGCTAGAGATCCAAGTTCCAATGAGCAGTTCTTC,CSARDPSSNEQFF,13,.,.,TRBV20-1,TRBJ2-1
TGCGCCAGCAGCTCGGACCCCGTGGGATACACCGGGGAGCTGTTTTTT,CASSSDPVGYTGELFF,16,once,.,TRBV5-1,TRBJ2-2
TGCGCCAGCAGTGAGACGGTATTAACAGATACGCAGTATTTT,CASSETVLTDTQYF,14,few,.,TRBV10-1,TRBJ2-3
TGTGCCAGCAGCTTACAGGGCTTTGACACCGGGGAGCTGTTTTTT,CASSLQGFDTGELFF,15,.,.,TRBV11-2,TRBJ2-2
TGTGCCAGCAGTTCGGACCCTGGGACCACTGAAGCTTTCTTT,CASSSDPGTTEAFF,14,few,.,TRBV6-5,TRBJ1-1
TGTGCCAGCAGCCCCGCGGGACAGGGTCCTGGCTACACCTTC,CASSPAGQGPGYTF,14,many,TRBD1,TRBV7-9,TRBJ1-2
TGTGCCAGCAATCGTGGGAGGGGGAGCACAGATACGCAGTATTTT,CASNRGRGSTDTQYF,15,.,.,TRBV28,TRBJ2-3
TGCAGTGCTAGTAAAGGGACGGTCTCCTACGAGCAGTACTTC,CSASKGTVSYEQYF,14,few,.,TRBV20-1,TRBJ2-7
TGTGCCAGCAGTTTCCCCGGACAGATTGCGGAGACCCAGTACTTC,CASSFPGQIAETQYF,15,many,.,TRBV12-3/TRBV12-4,TRBJ2-5
TGCAGCCTTATATCCTATGGCTACACCTTC,CSLISYGYTF,10,.,.,TRBV20-1,TRBJ1-2
TGTGCCACCAGCGATACAAAGACCCCGGGGTACAATGAGCAGTTCTTC,CATSDTKTPGYNEQFF,16,.,.,TRBV15,TRBJ2-1
TGTGCCAGCAGCTTAGCGCTCGGGAGTAAGGAGACCCAGTACTTC,CASSLALGSKETQYF,15,few,.,TRBV7-9,TRBJ2-5
TGCGCCAGCAGTCAATGGGGGCGGGGGGACTCCTACAATGAGCAGTTCTTC,CASSQWGRGDSYNEQFF,17,few,TRBD2,TRBV23-1,TRBJ2-1
TGCGCCAGCAGCCTGGGGACAGGGCGAGAGACCCAGTACTTC,CASSLGTGRETQYF,14,many,TRBD1,TRBV4-1,TRBJ2-5
TGCGCCAGCAGCTTCCTCCCTAGCGGCCAGAGGTCCAACGTCCTGACTTTC,CASSFLPSGQRSNVLTF,17,.,TRBD2,TRBV5-1,TRBJ2-6
TGTGCCACCAGTGATTCCGGCAGGGGAAAAGACGAGCAGTACTTC,CATSDSGRGKDEQYF,15,.,.,TRBV24-1,TRBJ2-7
TGTGCCAGCAATTATCGACTAGCTACAGATACGCAGTATTTT,CASNYRLATDTQYF,14,.,TRBD2,TRBV12-3/TRBV12-4,TRBJ2-3